What follows describes a single TCR beta chain. Its antigen specificity is not known. Within one base of it there is no much larger clone, and no base qualities were kept. This sample stems from a study of CD8 T cells in Susac syndrome (dated by TCRdb to the late 2010s). Regarding the study in general: Of the Susac syndrome patients who were sequenced, roughly 8 were in clinical remission while more than five had clinically active disease. Whether CD8+ T cell activation and differentiation in Susac syndrome was antigen driven was tested using repertoire sequencing. At the time of blood withdrawal, Susac syndrome patients were either therapy-naive, taking corticosteroids (with some also receiving IVIg), or on IVIg alone. Overall study outcomes, separate from this receptor: The TCR sequencing and HLA analysis was acknowledged to have included a relatively small number of individuals. The CD4+ T cell repertoire of patients with Susac syndrome showed no detectable clonal expansion.

Peripheral blood CD8+ and CD4+ T cells from healthy donors, Susac syndrome patients and multiple sclerosis patients were profiled by high-throughput TCR beta sequencing. The Susac syndrome patients fulfilled recently defined diagnostic criteria for definite or probable disease. Bulk CD8+ and CD4+ T cells were purified by magnetic negative isolation, whereas CD8+ TEMRA cells were enriched by FACS. Blood was collected in EDTA tubes and processed within 24 hours, with PBMCs isolated through density gradient centrifugation. PBMCs intended for TCR sequencing were cryopreserved in liquid nitrogen and thawed later in a water bath at 37 degrees C. A purity of at least 90% was achieved for sorted or isolated CD4+, CD8+ and CD8+ TEMRA cells. RNA was extracted using the RNeasy kit, and roughly 0.5 to 1 microgram was reverse transcribed with random hexamers. The immunoSEQ multiplex PCR assay, covering 54 Vbeta and 13 Jbeta segments, was used to amplify TCR beta CDR3 regions. PCR amplification bias was corrected by using a synthetic template baseline for primer optimization and computational correction. The original pipeline was this. Only productive sequences were kept, with reads annotated to V, D and J genes according to IMGT and analyzed in immunoSEQ Analyzer. To calculate clonality, Shannon entropy was normalized by log2 of the number of productive unique sequences and then subtracted from one. For each patient and control, public and private clones were evaluated among the 100 most prevalent clones. Clones were defined as Susac-specific when absent from the healthy and MS cohorts, from fewer than 1,200 published viral clones and from other ImmuneACCESS disease sequences. Clones were called with MiXCR by TCRdb after fastp trimmed the public reads at Q25, and only in-frame beta chains were retained. Here each entry gathers all rows of one CDR3 protein and keeps the most common genes and DNA. TCRdb, not the original authors, processed these V and J calls. The sample table lists about 190,000 distinct CDR3 sequences, approximately 96% of them with a count of one. The biggest ten clones account for approximately 0.1% of the sample.

Relative to germline, V is 0 bases shorter and J is 9 bases shorter, with 11 bases between their ends. As encoded in the germline V gene, CDR1 is SGDLS while CDR2 is YYNGEE. The CDR3 goes from the cysteine to the phenylalanine over 13 residues. CDR3 DNA is the only sequence kept; it has 39 bases, read in frame from the first base. The chain uses TRBV9 and TRBJ2-3; no D gene can be assigned with confidence. Material for sequencing was CD4+ T cells from PBMCs. This sequence was found in a human donor with Susac syndrome. DNA sequence: TGTGCCAGCAGCGTAGCTACATCAGGAACGCAGTATTTT. The encoded protein is CASSVATSGTQYF.